This T cell receptor (beta chain) was sequenced for a study of blood T cells in healthy people across ages. Findings of the study overall: More naive CD4+ cells and higher diversity were found in long-lived than in aged donors.

Next came a second PCR, run for about 7 to 12 cycles, which used a sample-barcoded 5' primer along with a J-beta primer mix. TCRdb passed the 5' RACE reads through MiXCR, listing each CDR3 protein once. The repertoire holds 1.5 million to 2 million distinct CDR3 sequences, with approximately 30% as singletons. Between the trimmed V and J ends, which lost 1 base and 5 bases, there was a span of 6 bases. Germline CDR1 and CDR2: SGHTA and FQGTGA. The CDR3 loop spans 13 amino acids. The sample holds many counts of this clonotype. Its antigen is not identified. V usage is TRBV7-3 and J usage is TRBJ2-1; D gene ambiguous. Sample: blood. This receptor was taken from a woman aged 25 to 39 in good health. The CDR3 coding sequence is TGTGCCAGCAGCTTAAAGCCGGACAATGAGCAGTTCTTC. Residues: CASSLKPDNEQFF.